Below are 20 T cell receptor beta chains sequenced from a single sample in a study of blood T cell repertoires in COVID-19. Assay: immunoSEQ multiplex PCR; the TCRdb copy retains only in-frame clones and omits some. The sample has roughly 120,000 clones, approximately 70% seen once; the top ten hold about 0.84%. Sequencing was carried out using peripheral blood. The receptor source for this set is a human donor with acute or convalescent COVID-19. The donor label of this sample is uncertain.

The rearrangement joins TRBV24-1 to TRBJ1-5; 12 bases fit TRBD1. The junction had 8 bases not matched to a gene; V was cut back by 4 bases and J by 2 bases. The CDR3 has 18 residues. Looked up from germline, CDR1 is KGHDR and CDR2 is SFDVKD. CDR3 protein: CATSESGTGGWGNQPQHF. CDR3 sequence (DNA): TGTGCCACCAGTGAATCCGGGACAGGGGGCTGGGGCAATCAGCCCCAGCATTTT.

The chain joins TRBV28 to TRBJ1-1, with TRBD1 as a possible D gene (6 bases). The CDR3 is made up of 14 amino acids. Germline V gene lookup returns CDR1 MDHEN and CDR2 SYDVKM. The V gene lost 6 bases and the J gene lost 0 bases, with 11 bases spanning the gap. Here the CDR3 reads CASSRTDMNTEAFF. Here the CDR3 DNA reads TGTGCCAGCAGCCGGACAGACATGAACACTGAAGCTTTCTTT.

This clone was observed once. In DNA, the CDR3 is TGTGCCAGCAGCAAAGATAGAGCGAACACCGGGGAGCTGTTTTTT. This codes for CASSKDRANTGELFF. The genes are TRBV21-1 and TRBJ2-2; the table calls TRBD2, which could not be checked here. TRBV21-1 is listed as a pseudogene. The CDR3 covers 15 residues.

The CDR3 DNA is TGTGCCACACAACAGGGAGGCACAGATACGCAGTATTTT. It specifies CATQQGGTDTQYF. V usage is TRBV24-1 and J usage is TRBJ2-3; TRBD1 is a possible D gene (6 bases). The CDR3 has 13 residues. V shed 10 bases and J shed 1 base, with 11 bases lying between them. Germline-derived CDR1 and CDR2 are KGHDR and SFDVKD.

This sequence joins TRBV3-1 (or the pseudogene TRBV3-2) and TRBJ1-4; tentative D call: TRBD1 (6 bases). Germline V gives CDR1 LGHDT, CDR2 YNNKEL (reference sequence). This CDR3 contains 15 residues. Trimming removed 4 bases at V and 5 bases at J, with 14 bases between. CDR3 protein: CASSPLRGRNEKLFF. CDR3 DNA sequence: TGTGCCAGCAGCCCGCTCAGGGGACGAAATGAAAAACTGTTTTTT.

The chain joins TRBV5-1 to TRBJ2-6, with D possibly being TRBD1 (6 bases). CDR3 size: 16 residues. V lost 3 bases and J lost 1, with 11 bases in between. Per the germline V gene, CDR1 is SGHRS and CDR2 is YFSETQ. The CDR3 sequence: CASSYDRRSGANVLTF. CDR3 DNA: TGCGCCAGCAGCTACGACAGGCGTTCTGGGGCCAACGTCCTGACTTTC.

This chain uses TRBV2 with TRBJ1-2; D unclear. The V gene's germline CDR1 is SNHLY and CDR2 FYNNEI. This CDR3 spans 13 amino acids. The ends were cut back, 6 bases at V and 8 bases at J, with 16 bases in the middle. The DNA for the CDR3 is TGTGCCAGCAGCCTTGACGGGGTTCGCGGCTACACCTTC. Translated: CASSLDGVRGYTF.

The chain employs TRBV15 and TRBJ1-4; TRBD1 matches 7 bases. V shed 0 bases, J shed 8 bases, and the junction held 12 bases outside the gene matches. This CDR3 spans 17 amino acids. Germline CDR1 and CDR2: LNHNV and YYDKDF (reference sequence). CDR3 DNA: TGTGCCACCAGCAGAGACGTCCGAGGGACAGTGAGAGAAAAACTGTTTTTT. This codes for CATSRDVRGTVREKLFF.

This sequence joins TRBV24-1 and TRBJ2-4, with a weak D call TRBD1 (5 bases). This CDR3 contains 15 residues. V was shortened by 10 bases and J by 0 bases, with 15 bases between the two germline ends. Germline CDR1 is KGHDR and CDR2 is SFDVKD. CDR3: CATSTRTQAKNIQYF. The DNA for the CDR3 is TGTGCCACGAGTACCAGGACACAAGCCAAAAACATTCAGTACTTC.

This clone has a handful of counts. J is TRBJ1-2 and V is TRBV5-5, with a tentative D call TRBD1 (6 bases). Germline V CDR1 and CDR2: SGHKS, YYEKEE (reference sequence). The CDR3 has 15 residues. V was cut by 2 bases and J by 1 base, with 12 bases left in between. CDR3 sequence (DNA): TGTGCCAGCAGCTTAACAGGGACCCTTAACTATGGCTACACCTTC. Encoded protein: CASSLTGTLNYGYTF. Complete variable domain (other parts from reference TRBV5-5 and TRBJ1-2): DAGVTQSPTHLIKTRGQQVTLRCSPISGHKSVSWYQQVLGQGPQFIFQYYEKEERGRGNFPDRFSARQFPNYSSELNVNALLLGDSALYLCASSLTGTLNYGYTFGSGTRLTVV.

The chain is built from TRBV6-5 and TRBJ1-2; D remains ambiguous. V was shortened by 6 bases and J by 0 bases, with 11 bases between the two germline ends. The CDR3 consists of 14 residues. Germline CDR1 reads MNHEY; CDR2 reads SVGAGI. The CDR3 reads CASRRVGANYGYTF. For the CDR3, the DNA is TGTGCCAGCAGGCGGGTCGGAGCTAACTATGGCTACACCTTC.

Only one count was recorded for this clone. The chain is built from TRBV2 and TRBJ1-2; D perhaps matches TRBD1 (6 bases). Germline V gene lookup returns CDR1 SNHLY and CDR2 FYNNEI. Trimming cost V 5 bases and J 4 bases, with 11 bases left between them. The CDR3 loop spans 13 amino acids. CDR3 residues: CASSRTVSYGYTF. As DNA, the CDR3 is TGTGCCAGCAGTCGGACAGTCTCCTATGGCTACACCTTC.

This clone was seen a handful of times. The chain couples TRBV3-1 (or the pseudogene TRBV3-2) to TRBJ1-6; a possible D gene is TRBD1 (6 bases). The CDR3 extends over 17 amino acids. Germline V gene lookup returns CDR1 LGHDT and CDR2 YNNKEL (reference sequence). Deletions cut 4 bases from V and 0 bases from J, with 13 bases between. For the CDR3, the DNA is TGTGCCAGCAGCCGCCAGAGGGGGGGCTCCTATAATTCACCCCTCCACTTT. Translated: CASSRQRGGSYNSPLHF.

The V call is TRBV19, the J call TRBJ2-5; no reliable D call. The CDR3 extends over 15 amino acids. V lost 3 bases to trimming and J lost 0 bases, with 11 bases between them. Per germline, CDR1 LNHDA and CDR2 SQIVND (reference sequence). The CDR3 region has the DNA TGTGCCAGTAGTATGAGGCCCCATTACCAAGAGACCCAGTACTTC. It is translated as CASSMRPHYQETQYF.

The CDR3 loop is CASSLVRGGETQYF. For the CDR3, the DNA is TGTGCCAGCAGCTTAGTGCGGGGAGGGGAGACCCAGTACTTC. V gene TRBV7-2 combines with J gene TRBJ2-5; 7 bases are a match to TRBD2. The J segment lost 5 bases and the V segment lost 1 base, leaving 4 bases of the junction unmatched. The CDR3 has 14 residues. Germline V gene lookup returns CDR1 SGHTA and CDR2 FQGNSA. The complete variable domain, with remaining parts taken from reference TRBV7-2 and TRBJ2-5, reads GAGVSQSPSNKVTEKGKDVELRCDPISGHTALYWYRQSLGQGLEFLIYFQGNSAPDKSGLPSDRFSAERTGGSVSTLTIQRTQQEDSAVYLCASSLVRGGETQYFGPGTRLLVL.

This clone occurred a few times. The chain links TRBV7-9 to TRBJ1-1; D is perhaps TRBD1 (5 bases). The CDR3 totals 12 residues. Germline CDR1 and CDR2: SEHNR and FQNEAQ (reference sequence). V was clipped by 6 bases and J by 10 bases, with 15 bases between them. The CDR3 coding sequence is TGTGCCAGCAGGTCGGCGGGACCCGGAGCTTTCTTT. It is translated as CASRSAGPGAFF.

The chain carries TRBV28 and TRBJ1-2, with TRBD1 matching 9 bases. CDR3 size: 15 residues. V lost 5 bases and J lost 8; bases outside the gene matches: 12. CDR1 is MDHEN, CDR2 SYDVKM, per germline. This chain's CDR3 is CASSPSGQGFGGYTF. CDR3 nucleotide sequence: TGTGCCAGCAGTCCCTCGGGACAGGGTTTTGGCGGCTACACCTTC.

The CDR3 DNA is TGTGCCAGCAGCAGTCCATACGAGCAGTACGTC. This encodes CASSSPYEQYV. The V gene is TRBV6-6, the J gene TRBJ2-7; unclear D gene. Germline V gene sequence: CDR1 MNHNY, CDR2 SVGAGI (reference sequence). The CDR3 loop spans 11 amino acids. Trimming removed 6 bases from V and 4 bases from J, with 7 bases in between.

As to this clone: A read error is likely here: a far larger clone is one base away. J is TRBJ1-1 and V is TRBV7-9, with D possibly being TRBD1 (6 bases). Germline loops: CDR1 SEHNR, CDR2 FQNEAQ (reference sequence). The CDR3 has 13 residues. Trimming stripped 5 bases from V and 1 base from J, with 8 bases between. In nucleotides, the CDR3 is TGTGCCAGCAGCCGGGGACAGAACACTGAAGCTTTCTTT. The encoded protein is CASSRGQNTEAFF.

V and J are TRBV2 and TRBJ2-3; possibly TRBD2 for D (5 bases). V was pared by 3 bases and J by 1 base, with 14 bases between. The CDR3 loop spans 16 amino acids. Per germline, CDR1 SNHLY and CDR2 FYNNEI. The CDR3 sequence is CASSERRSTGTDTQYF. CDR3 sequence (DNA): TGTGCCAGCAGTGAGAGGAGGTCCACAGGCACAGATACGCAGTATTTT.